A single sample is the source of the 23 T cell receptor beta chains below, sequenced in a study of regulatory T cells in long-lasting Graves disease (dated by TCRdb to the early 2020s). The library was made by multiplex PCR. Sequencing used an Illumina HiSeq 4000. iRepertoire HTBI primers and Arm-PCR amplification of CDR3 regions were used to construct TCR beta libraries. In-frame beta chains were kept once TCRdb had trimmed the public reads at Q25 with fastp and called clones with MiXCR. For every CDR3 protein sequence, its rows merge into one entry that carries the most common genes and DNA. A total of 700,000 or so distinct CDR3 sequences appear in this sample, around 30% of them only once. In total, the top ten clones hold roughly 40% of the sample. The time point tag for this specimen amounts to: persistent/refractory GD, antithyroid drugs over 5 years with positive TRAb. For both TCR sequencing and RNA sequencing, RNA was extracted from PBMCs in TRIzol.

This specimen consisted of peripheral blood mononuclear cells (PBMCs), obtained when the disease was refractory, from a patient treated with antithyroid drugs. The receptors originated from a female donor with Graves disease.

This clonotype was found a few times. This chain connects TRBV9 to TRBJ1-1; D unresolved. Germline lookup yields CDR1 SGDLS and CDR2 YYNGEE. This CDR3 is 14 amino acids long. Trimming took off 3 bases at V and 4 bases at J, with 13 bases between the two ends. In DNA, the CDR3 is TGTGCCAGCAGCGCAGAGGCTGTGGCCACTGAAGCTTTCTTT. It specifies CASSAEAVATEAFF.

The table lists this clonotype with a few counts. The CDR3 spells CASSLSSGTGVGYYGYTF. Written as DNA, the CDR3 is TGCGCCAGCAGCTTGAGCTCCGGGACAGGGGTTGGTTACTATGGCTACACCTTC. This rearrangement joins TRBV5-1 to TRBJ1-2; 10 bases align to TRBD1. With V trimmed by 1 base and J by 3 bases, 12 bases remained unmatched. The CDR3 loop spans 18 amino acids. Germline loops: CDR1 SGHRS, CDR2 YFSETQ.

V is TRBV3-1 and J is TRBJ2-5; 7 bases map to TRBD2. Germline loops: CDR1 LGHDT, CDR2 YNNKEL (reference sequence). The V gene end was trimmed by 3 bases and the J gene end by 4 bases; junction bases not matched to a gene: 8. This CDR3 comprises 15 residues. The CDR3 region has the DNA TGTGCCAGCAGCCAGGGGGGGAGGCCGGGAGAGACCCAGTACTTC. Residues: CASSQGGRPGETQYF.

This chain uses TRBV5-1 with TRBJ2-7; no firm D call. Germline V gene lookup returns CDR1 SGHRS and CDR2 YFSETQ. Trimming shortened V by 4 bases and J by 0 bases, and 8 bases separated the two germline ends. The CDR3 has 13 residues. CDR3 coding DNA: TGCGCCAGCAGCGTGGGGAACTCCTACGAGCAGTACTTC. Translated: CASSVGNSYEQYF.

V is TRBV5-1 and J is TRBJ1-5; 7 nucleotides match TRBD1. Trimming removed 4 bases from V and 5 bases from J; junction bases left unmatched: 9. The V gene's germline CDR1 is SGHRS and CDR2 YFSETQ. The CDR3 is made up of 15 amino acids. The CDR3 region is CASSVGTVRDQPQHF. CDR3 nucleotides: TGCGCCAGCAGCGTGGGGACAGTGAGGGATCAGCCCCAGCATTTT.

The rearrangement uses TRBV6-1 and TRBJ2-4; perhaps TRBD1 as D (5 bases). CDR1 is MNHNS and CDR2 is SASEGT in the germline V gene. This CDR3 spans 16 amino acids. Trimming pared 4 bases from V and 5 bases from J, leaving 18 bases between. The CDR3 region is CASSVVRDLTQNIQYF. DNA of the CDR3: TGTGCCAGCAGTGTGGTCAGGGATTTAACCCAAAACATTCAGTACTTC.

This clonotype occurred many times. This chain joins TRBV2 and TRBJ2-5; TRBD2 matches at 7 bases. The CDR3 length is 16 residues. The junction had 15 bases not matched to a gene; V was cut back by 10 bases and J by 1 base. Germline CDR1 and CDR2: SNHLY and FYNNEI. The CDR3 DNA follows: TGTGCCACGTTGATCGACCAGCGGGATATCCAAGAGACCCAGTACTTC. Its translation: CATLIDQRDIQETQYF.

This clonotype has just a few counts. This sequence joins TRBV20-1 and TRBJ2-7; D is possibly TRBD1 (6 bases). Trimming left V 0 bases short and J 6 bases short, with 18 bases between. This CDR3 has 15 residues. Germline V gene lookup returns CDR1 DFQATT and CDR2 SNEGSKA (reference sequence). The CDR3 reads CSARDPLQGWGEQYF. CDR3 DNA: TGCAGTGCTAGAGATCCCCTACAGGGTTGGGGCGAGCAGTACTTC.

The chain combines TRBV18 with TRBJ2-5; 10 bases are shared with TRBD1. V shed 1 base, J shed 8 bases, and the junction held 7 bases outside the gene matches. The CDR3 totals 15 residues. Germline CDR1 reads KGHSH; CDR2 reads LQKENI. The CDR3 nucleotides are TGTGCCAGCTCACCACAGGGACAGGGGATGGGAACCCAGTACTTC. This encodes CASSPQGQGMGTQYF.

The table lists this clonotype with a few counts. J is TRBJ1-5 and V is TRBV28; 10 bases line up with TRBD1. The V segment lost 1 base and the J segment 5 bases; nucleotides outside the gene matches: 5. In germline, CDR1 is MDHEN, CDR2 SYDVKM. CDR3 size: 16 residues. The CDR3 protein is CASSLSGTGADQPQHF. The DNA for the CDR3 is TGTGCCAGCAGTTTATCTGGGACAGGGGCGGATCAGCCCCAGCATTTT.

This clonotype was counted many times. The DNA for the CDR3 is TGTGCCAGCAGCTTCGGCGAGGGGCCGTTCTCCTACGAGCAGTACTTC. Translation: CASSFGEGPFSYEQYF. The chain carries TRBV11-2 and TRBJ2-7; D possibly matches TRBD1 or TRBD2 (5 bases each). V was pared by 3 bases and J by 0 bases, with 15 bases between. Germline V gene sequence: CDR1 SGHAT, CDR2 FQNNGV. The CDR3 extends over 16 amino acids.

This clonotype was counted ten times or more. The rearrangement joins TRBV12-3 or TRBV12-4 to TRBJ1-4; D call uncertain. V lost 7 bases and J lost 10, with 16 bases in between. CDR3 length: 13 amino acids. The CDR3 here is CASTDRYRGKLFF. CDR3 DNA sequence: TGTGCCAGCACCGACCGGTATAGAGGAAAACTGTTTTTT.

The table lists this clonotype with many counts. The CDR3 sequence is CASSTGAVTGELFF. The CDR3 bases are TGTGCCAGCAGTACAGGGGCGGTCACCGGGGAGCTGTTTTTT. J is TRBJ2-2 and V is TRBV12-3 or TRBV12-4, with 7 bases matching TRBD1. V gave up 5 bases and J gave up 4 bases; unmatched junction bases: 4. The CDR3 is made up of 14 amino acids.

The chain employs TRBV2 and TRBJ1-4; D gene ambiguous. Trimming stripped 6 bases from V and 1 base from J, with 15 bases between. Germline V CDR1 and CDR2: SNHLY, FYNNEI. This CDR3 comprises 16 residues. Written as DNA, the CDR3 is TGTGCCAGCAGACGGAGACCTCGGATAACTAATGAAAAACTGTTTTTT. Amino acid sequence: CASRRRPRITNEKLFF.

This clonotype was detected many times. The chain has TRBV7-8 and TRBJ1-4; 7 nucleotides line up with TRBD1. The CDR3 contains 14 residues. Germline V lookup: CDR1 SGHVS, CDR2 FQNEAQ. J was trimmed by 8 bases and V by 5 bases; bases with no gene match: 8. The CDR3 reads CASSPRQGGEKLFF. The CDR3 coding sequence is TGTGCCAGCAGCCCCAGACAGGGAGGGGAAAAACTGTTTTTT.

The chain carries TRBV6-1 and TRBJ2-2; D is unresolved. The CDR3 totals 12 residues. CDR1 and CDR2 from the germline V gene are MNHNS and SASEGT. Trimming pared 6 bases from V and 6 bases from J, leaving 8 bases between. The CDR3 sequence: CASRGVAGELFF. The CDR3 nucleotides are TGTGCCAGCAGGGGTGTAGCCGGGGAGCTGTTTTTT.

This clonotype was counted many times. This chain uses TRBV28 with TRBJ1-4, with TRBD1 matching over 7 bases. After removal of 5 bases from V and 7 bases from J, the junction contained 10 bases not matched to a gene. Per germline, CDR1 MDHEN and CDR2 SYDVKM. The length of the CDR3 is 15 residues. The CDR3 region has the DNA TGTGCCAGCAGTGAACAAGGGGGCTTTATTGAAAAACTGTTTTTT. Its protein is CASSEQGGFIEKLFF. The full variable domain, with the rest looked up from reference TRBV28 and TRBJ1-4, is DVKVTQSSRYLVKRTGEKVFLECVQDMDHENMFWYRQDPGLGLRLIYFSYDVKMKEKGDIPEGYSVSREKKERFSLILESASTNQTSMYLCASSEQGGFIEKLFFGSGTQLSVL.

The table lists this clonotype with many counts. This chain links TRBV11-2 with TRBJ2-5; 8 bases agree with TRBD2. This CDR3 is built from 16 residues. The V segment lost 5 bases and the J segment 1 base; nucleotides outside the gene matches: 9. Germline lookup yields CDR1 SGHAT and CDR2 FQNNGV. For the CDR3, the DNA is TGTGCCAGCAGCCCCCTACTAGCGGAGATCCAAGAGACCCAGTACTTC. As protein: CASSPLLAEIQETQYF.

V gene TRBV29-1 combines with J gene TRBJ2-4; D unclear. This CDR3 contains 14 residues. Looked up from germline, CDR1 is SQVTM and CDR2 is ANQGSEA. The V gene lost 4 bases and the J gene lost 0 bases, with 10 bases spanning the gap. The CDR3 loop reads CSVAPDLAKNIQYF. The CDR3 DNA is TGCAGCGTTGCTCCAGACCTAGCCAAAAACATTCAGTACTTC.

This clonotype was recorded a few times. The chain links TRBV29-1 to TRBJ2-7; 8 positions agree with TRBD2. This CDR3 is built from 13 residues. Germline CDR1 is SQVTM and CDR2 is ANQGSEA. Germline trimming cut 4 bases from V and 4 bases from J; bases unmatched to any gene: 6. In DNA, the CDR3 is TGCAGCGTTGCGCCTAGCGGGTGGTACGAGCAGTACTTC. It translates to CSVAPSGWYEQYF.

This sequence joins TRBV7-9 and TRBJ1-1; D unresolved. The CDR3 length is 16 residues. Germline CDR1 is SEHNR and CDR2 is FQNEAQ (reference sequence). V dropped 4 bases and J dropped 0 bases, with 15 bases sitting between them. CDR3 DNA sequence: TGTGCCAGCAGCTCGATACTGCAGGTGCTGAACACTGAAGCTTTCTTT. Its protein is CASSSILQVLNTEAFF.

The chain combines TRBV15 with TRBJ1-1; 7 bases align to TRBD1. Germline CDR1 is LNHNV and CDR2 is YYDKDF (reference sequence). The V gene end was trimmed by 0 bases and the J gene end by 0 bases; junction bases not matched to a gene: 1. The CDR3 runs 15 residues. In DNA form, the CDR3 reads TGTGCCACCAGCAGAGAGACAGGGTTGAACACTGAAGCTTTCTTT. Protein: CATSRETGLNTEAFF.

This chain connects TRBV6-1 to TRBJ1-1, with D uncertain. The germline V and J ends were trimmed by 3 bases and 4 bases, with 9 bases remaining between them. CDR3 length: 13 residues. Per germline, CDR1 MNHNS and CDR2 SASEGT. DNA for the CDR3: TGTGCCAGCAGTGATATGGTGGGCACTGAAGCTTTCTTT. Translation: CASSDMVGTEAFF.